This T cell receptor (beta chain) was captured by sequencing in a study of CD8+CD57+ T cells in acquired aplastic anemia. Study summary: The DNA of sorted CD4+ and CD8+ cells averaged roughly 3.2 ug.

Findings and caveats of the study: The CD8+ Simpson's diversity of patients and controls was not significantly different.

Profiling that covered TCR beta VDJ and CDR3 relied on genomic DNA as its template. TCRdb re-called the reads with MiXCR, one entry per CDR3 protein. The profile shows about 200,000 distinct CDR3 sequences, over 55% of them singletons. For this clonotype: Antigen: not known.

Patients picked for sequencing had shown CD8+CD57+ cell expansion detected by flow cytometry. All patients had severe acquired aplastic anemia. The material sequenced was sorted CD4+, CD8+, or CD8+CD57+ T cells (not recorded which) from PBMCs. The sequence was collected from a human donor with aplastic anemia.

This CDR3 reads CASSLTPGYEQFF. In nucleotides, the CDR3 is TGTGCCAGCAGCCTCACTCCCGGGTATGAGCAGTTCTTC. The chain has TRBV7-8 and TRBJ2-1; D is unresolved. Trimming left V 5 bases short and J 8 bases short, with 13 bases between. Per germline, CDR1 SGHVS and CDR2 FQNEAQ. The CDR3 has 13 residues. Supplemented by reference TRBV7-8 and TRBJ2-1, the full variable domain reads GAGVSQSPRYKVAKRGQDVALRCDPISGHVSLFWYQQALGQGPEFLTYFQNEAQLDKSGLPSDRFFAERPEGSVSTLKIQRTQQEDSAVYLCASSLTPGYEQFFGPGTRLTVL.